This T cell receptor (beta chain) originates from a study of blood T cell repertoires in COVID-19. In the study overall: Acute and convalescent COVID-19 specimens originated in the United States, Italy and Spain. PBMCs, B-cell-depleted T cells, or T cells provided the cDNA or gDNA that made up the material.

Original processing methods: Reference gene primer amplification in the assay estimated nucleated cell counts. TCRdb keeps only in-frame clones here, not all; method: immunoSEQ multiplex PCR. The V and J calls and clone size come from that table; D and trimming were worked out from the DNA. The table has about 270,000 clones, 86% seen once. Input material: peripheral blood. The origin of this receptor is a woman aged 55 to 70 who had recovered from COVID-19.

The CDR3 DNA reads as TGCGCCAGCAGACAGGGGGTGGGGAACGAGCAGTACTTC. It encodes CASRQGVGNEQYF. V usage is TRBV10-2 and J usage is TRBJ2-7; 8 positions match TRBD1. V gave up 6 bases and J gave up 5 bases; unmatched junction bases: 6. Looked up from germline, CDR1 is WSHSY and CDR2 is SAAADI. This CDR3 region has 13 residues.